A single sample is the source of the 27 T cell receptor beta chains below, sequenced in a study of CXCR3-negative and CXCR3-positive naive CD8 T cells. Preparation of TRB cDNA libraries relied on 5' RACE carrying UMI labels. TCRdb processed the 5' RACE reads again and assigns one entry to each CDR3 protein, with no DNA. Recorded for this sample: some 45,000 distinct CDR3 sequences. The sequencing input was naive CXCR3- CD8+ T cells from blood. Subset specified: CD45RO-CCR7+CD27+CD95- naive CD8+ T cells lacking CXCR3 (TNR3-). These receptors were taken from a human donor in good health. Some clones in this sample may be carry-over from other donors' samples.

The chain employs TRBV20-1 and TRBJ2-3. Germline loops: CDR1 DFQATT, CDR2 SNEGSKA (reference sequence). The CDR3 covers 13 residues. This CDR3 is CSASDREPDTQYF.

The chain is built from TRBV29-1 and TRBJ1-1; with no DNA, the TCRdb D assignment of TRBD1 cannot be verified. CDR1 is SQVTM, CDR2 ANQGSEA, per germline. CDR3 length equals 12 residues. The CDR3 reads CSVGQGGTGAFF.

J is TRBJ2-5 and V is TRBV7-9. CDR3 length: 14 residues. Germline CDR1 reads SEHNR; CDR2 reads FQNEAQ (reference sequence). The CDR3 reads CASSLFSGLETQYF.

The V call is TRBV28, the J call TRBJ2-5; the TRBD2 assignment by TCRdb is unverifiable without DNA. CDR3 length: 16 amino acids. Germline V gene lookup returns CDR1 MDHEN and CDR2 SYDVKM. This CDR3 reads CASSLTGAQSQETQYF.

The chain recombines TRBV7-2 with TRBJ2-5; checking the TCRdb D call of TRBD2 is not possible without DNA. This CDR3 comprises 16 residues. CDR1 SGHTA and CDR2 FQGNSA come from the germline V gene. The CDR3 here is CASSSPWSSGQETQYF.

The V and J genes are TRBV7-2 and TRBJ2-7; TCRdb's D call, TRBD2, is unchecked because there is no DNA. The CDR3 extends over 14 amino acids. Germline assignment: CDR1 SGHTA and CDR2 FQGNSA. CDR3 protein: CASSWGGGPYEQYF. The whole variable domain, filled in from reference TRBV7-2 and TRBJ2-7, reads GAGVSQSPSNKVTEKGKDVELRCDPISGHTALYWYRQSLGQGLEFLIYFQGNSAPDKSGLPSDRFSAERTGGSVSTLTIQRTQQEDSAVYLCASSWGGGPYEQYFGPGTRLTVT.

This chain uses TRBV20-1 with TRBJ1-6. The germline V gene encodes CDR1 DFQATT and CDR2 SNEGSKA (reference sequence). This CDR3 has 13 amino acids. CDR3 amino acids: CSARGYRDSPLHF.

The chain's CDR3 is CASSLAWGDYEQYF. The chain carries TRBV5-1 and TRBJ2-7; the TCRdb D gene call, TRBD2, has no DNA to confirm it. This CDR3 has 14 residues. Germline V gene sequence: CDR1 SGHRS, CDR2 YFSETQ.

The CDR3 reads CASQGSANTEAFF. The gene calls are TRBV6-5 and TRBJ1-1. There are 13 residues in the CDR3. Germline V gene sequence: CDR1 MNHEY, CDR2 SVGAGI.

The rearrangement uses TRBV25-1 and TRBJ2-4. The CDR3 is made up of 12 amino acids. CDR1 MGHDK and CDR2 SYGVNS come from the germline V gene. The CDR3 protein is CASSGERNIQYF.

The chain links TRBV27 to TRBJ2-1; lacking DNA, the TRBD2 call made by TCRdb goes unchecked. Germline lookup yields CDR1 MNHEY and CDR2 SMNVEV (reference sequence). The CDR3 is 15 amino acids. The CDR3 reads CASSIGRTLYNEQFF.

V and J are TRBV4-2 and TRBJ2-2. Germline V gene data show CDR1 as LGHNA and CDR2 as YNFKEQ. CDR3 length: 18 amino acids. CDR3 sequence: CASSQDTVTVLNTGELFF.

The chain employs TRBV7-9 and TRBJ2-1. CDR1 and CDR2 from the germline V gene are SEHNR and FQNEAQ (reference sequence). The CDR3 consists of 16 residues. The CDR3 reads CASSLSRTFSYNEQFF. The full variable domain, with the rest looked up from reference TRBV7-9 and TRBJ2-1, is DTGVSQNPRHKITKRGQNVTFRCDPISEHNRLYWYRQTLGQGPEFLTYFQNEAQLEKSRLLSDRFSAERPKGSFSTLEIQRTEQGDSAMYLCASSLSRTFSYNEQFFGPGTRLTVL.

This chain joins TRBV7-2 and TRBJ1-1; as DNA is missing, the TRBD1 call by TCRdb cannot be tested. This CDR3 has 14 residues. Germline assignment: CDR1 SGHTA and CDR2 FQGNSA. CDR3 protein: CASSLWTGLTEAFF.

The V call is TRBV7-6, the J call TRBJ2-7; as DNA is missing, the TRBD1 call by TCRdb cannot be tested. This CDR3 comprises 15 residues. CDR1 and CDR2 (germline): SGHVS, FNYEAQ. CDR3 loop: CASSLGQGVAYEQYF.

V usage is TRBV19 and J usage is TRBJ2-1. Germline V gene sequence: CDR1 LNHDA, CDR2 SQIVND (reference sequence). The length of the CDR3 is 13 residues. The CDR3 sequence: CASSMDSYNEQFF.

The chain links TRBV7-7 to TRBJ2-5; as DNA is missing, the TRBD1 call by TCRdb cannot be tested. From germline, CDR1 is SSHAT and CDR2 FNYEAQ (reference sequence). CDR3 length: 16 amino acids. The CDR3 protein is CASSPSTGLSEETQYF.

V gene TRBV5-1 combines with J gene TRBJ2-7; as DNA is missing, the TRBD1 call by TCRdb cannot be tested. Germline V CDR1 and CDR2: SGHRS, YFSETQ. The CDR3 is 14 residues long. The CDR3: CASSAQTGDYEQYF.

The chain is built from TRBV7-9 and TRBJ2-7; TCRdb designates TRBD1, a call that cannot be tested without DNA. The CDR3 runs 16 residues. Germline CDR1 and CDR2: SEHNR and FQNEAQ (reference sequence). CDR3 in amino acids: CASSPPATTRMYEQYF.

The V call is TRBV15, the J call TRBJ2-7; TCRdb's D call of TRBD2 is untestable without DNA. Germline CDR1 is LNHNV and CDR2 is YYDKDF (reference sequence). CDR3 size: 13 residues. The chain's CDR3 is CATSSPSSREQYF.

Considering frequency, this clonotype is medium-sized. V gene TRBV11-3 combines with J gene TRBJ2-2; TCRdb's assignment of TRBD2 cannot be checked, as there is no DNA. Germline V lookup: CDR1 SGHNT, CDR2 YENEEA. The CDR3 consists of 19 residues. CDR3 sequence reads: CASSPAPGLRPRNTGELFF.

The chain carries TRBV6-5 and TRBJ2-7; TCRdb lists TRBD1, though no DNA is available to test this call. Germline CDR1 is MNHEY and CDR2 is SVGAGI. The CDR3 is 14 residues long. The CDR3: CASSTYRVGHEQYF.

This clonotype is identified as medium-sized from frequency. This sequence joins TRBV5-6 and TRBJ2-2; the D call of TRBD1 rests on TCRdb alone, since no DNA is present to check it. The CDR3 is 16 amino acids. CDR1 SGHDT and CDR2 YYEEEE come from the germline V gene. The CDR3: CASSLPGQENTGELFF.

The chain employs TRBV7-2 and TRBJ1-2; TCRdb indicates TRBD1, and absent DNA this call remains unverified. The CDR3 consists of 14 residues. Germline V gives CDR1 SGHTA, CDR2 FQGNSA. Here the CDR3 reads CASRPGKLPVGYTF.

This chain uses TRBV29-1 with TRBJ2-1; TCRdb outputs TRBD1, but without DNA this stays unchecked. Germline V gene lookup returns CDR1 SQVTM and CDR2 ANQGSEA. This CDR3 region has 13 residues. The CDR3 sequence: CSVETGGPAEQFF.

V and J are TRBV25-1 and TRBJ1-2. CDR3 length equals 13 residues. Germline CDR1 and CDR2: MGHDK and SYGVNS. CDR3 residues: CASSEDATSGYTF.

This rearrangement joins TRBV7-3 to TRBJ2-3; TCRdb names TRBD2, which stays unverified in the absence of DNA. The V gene's germline CDR1 is SGHTA and CDR2 FQGTGA. The CDR3 loop spans 16 amino acids. This chain's CDR3 is CASSPGTSVSTDTQYF.